These 3 T cell receptor beta chains originate from one sample sequenced in a study of lymphopenia after photon versus proton radiotherapy. Here immunoSEQ multiplex PCR was the method, and the copy in TCRdb shows in-frame clones only, minus some. This table has 50,000 to 60,000 clones, more than 85% appearing once. The starting material was peripheral blood, obtained from a patient treated with photon-based radiotherapy. The receptors come from a woman aged 40 to 50 with cholangiocarcinoma.

CDR3 sequence: CASSEGVLNSPLHF. The CDR3 nucleotides are TGTGCCAGCAGTGAGGGGGTACTTAATTCACCCCTCCACTTT. V is TRBV2 and J is TRBJ1-6, with D maybe TRBD1 (5 bases). The CDR3 has 14 amino acids. V shed 3 bases and J shed 6 bases, with 9 bases lying between them. Germline values: CDR1 SNHLY, CDR2 FYNNEI. Together with reference TRBV2 and TRBJ1-6, the CDR3 gives the full variable domain: EPEVTQTPSHQVTQMGQEVILRCVPISNHLYFYWYRQILGQKVEFLVSFYNNEISEKSEIFDDQFSVERPDGSNFTLKIRSTKLEDSAMYFCASSEGVLNSPLHFGNGTRLTVT.

This sequence joins TRBV11-2 and TRBJ1-1; no firm D call. Germline-derived CDR1 and CDR2 are SGHAT and FQNNGV. The CDR3 covers 14 residues. V shed 5 bases and J shed 1 base, with 11 bases lying between them. In nucleotides, the CDR3 is TGTGCCAGCAGCCGATCAGAGGGGAACACTGAAGCTTTCTTT. It codes for CASSRSEGNTEAFF.

V is TRBV4-3 and J is TRBJ2-1, with a possible D match to TRBD1 (5 bases). The V gene lost 0 bases and the J gene lost 9 bases, with 12 bases spanning the gap. Germline lookup yields CDR1 LGHNA and CDR2 YSLEER. The CDR3 is 14 amino acids. This CDR3 reads CASSQERPGPEQFF. In DNA form, the CDR3 reads TGCGCCAGCAGCCAAGAACGCCCAGGGCCTGAGCAGTTCTTC.